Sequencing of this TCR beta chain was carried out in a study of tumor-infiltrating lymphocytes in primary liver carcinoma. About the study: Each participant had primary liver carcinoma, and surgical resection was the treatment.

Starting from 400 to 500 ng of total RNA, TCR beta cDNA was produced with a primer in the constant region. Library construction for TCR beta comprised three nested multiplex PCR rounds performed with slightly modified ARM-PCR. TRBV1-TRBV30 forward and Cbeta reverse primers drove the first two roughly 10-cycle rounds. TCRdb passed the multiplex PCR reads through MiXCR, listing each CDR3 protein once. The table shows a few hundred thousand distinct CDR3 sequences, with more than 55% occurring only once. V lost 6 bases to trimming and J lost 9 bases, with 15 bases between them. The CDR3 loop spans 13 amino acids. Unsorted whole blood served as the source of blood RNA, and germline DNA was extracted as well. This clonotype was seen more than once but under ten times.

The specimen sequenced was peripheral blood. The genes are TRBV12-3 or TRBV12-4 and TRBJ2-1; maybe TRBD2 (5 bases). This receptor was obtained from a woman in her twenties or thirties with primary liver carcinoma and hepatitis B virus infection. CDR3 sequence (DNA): TGTGCCAGCAGCCTTTCGGGGTCCGGTGAGCAGTTCTTC. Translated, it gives CASSLSGSGEQFF.